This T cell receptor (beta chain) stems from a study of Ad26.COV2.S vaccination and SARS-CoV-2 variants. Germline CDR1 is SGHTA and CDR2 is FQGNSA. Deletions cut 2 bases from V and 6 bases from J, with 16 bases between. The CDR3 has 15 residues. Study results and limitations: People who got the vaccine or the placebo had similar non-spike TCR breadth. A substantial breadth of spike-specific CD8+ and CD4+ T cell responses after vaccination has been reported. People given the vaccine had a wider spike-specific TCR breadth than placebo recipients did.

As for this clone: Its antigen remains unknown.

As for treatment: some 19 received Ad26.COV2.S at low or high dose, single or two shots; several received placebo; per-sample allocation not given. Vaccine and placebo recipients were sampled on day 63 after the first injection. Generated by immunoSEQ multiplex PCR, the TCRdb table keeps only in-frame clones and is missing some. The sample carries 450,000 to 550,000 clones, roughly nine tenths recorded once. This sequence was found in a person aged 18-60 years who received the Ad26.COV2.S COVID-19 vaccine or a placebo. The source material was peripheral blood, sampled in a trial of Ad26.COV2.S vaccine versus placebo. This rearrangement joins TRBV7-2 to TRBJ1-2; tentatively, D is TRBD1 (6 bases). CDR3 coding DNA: TGTGCCAGCAGCTTAAAGTCACAGGGTGGAGATGGCTACACCTTC. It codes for CASSLKSQGGDGYTF.